These T cell receptor beta chains were read from a single sample in a study of long-term antiretroviral therapy in people with HIV. Profiling relied on immunoSEQ multiplex PCR, and the TCRdb table lists in-frame clones only, not all of them. The data hold about 39,000 clones, with around nine tenths observed a single time. The starting material was unsorted PBMCs, obtained just before starting antiretroviral therapy. The source of these receptors is a woman between 18 and 29 years old with HIV. CDR3s include the opening cysteine and the closing phenylalanine or tryptophan. The order of the fields is D gene, J gene, V gene, clone size, CDR3 protein, CDR3 DNA. A D gene is named only where the DNA matches it firmly. The size of a clone is reported for some rows only, either as once, few or many, or as a class for expanded clones.

>TRBD1|TRBJ1-1|TRBV5-1|NA
CASSAGGQGALGAFF
TGCGCCAGCAGCGCCGGAGGACAGGGGGCCTTAGGAGCTTTCTTT
>NA|TRBJ2-1|TRBV11-2|NA
CASSLGQKQFF
TGTGCCAGCAGCTTAGGACAGAAGCAGTTCTTC
>NA|TRBJ2-1|TRBV27|NA
CASTSSAVSSYNEQFF
TGTGCCAGCACCTCCTCCGCGGTGAGCTCCTACAATGAGCAGTTCTTC
>NA|TRBJ1-5|TRBV9|NA
CASSAGGEGYQPQHF
TGTGCCAGCAGCGCGGGGGGTGAAGGCTATCAGCCCCAGCATTTT
>NA|TRBJ2-7|TRBV28|NA
CASSFVLTYEQYF
TGTGCCAGCAGTTTCGTCCTCACCTACGAGCAGTACTTC
>NA|TRBJ1-1|TRBV7-6|NA
CASSANRGGVPKAGTEAFF
TGTGCCAGCAGCGCCAACCGAGGAGGGGTGCCGAAAGCGGGCACTGAAGCTTTCTTT
>NA|TRBJ1-2|TRBV28|NA
CASSLGDAYYGYTF
TGTGCCAGCAGTTTAGGGGACGCTTACTATGGCTACACCTTC
>TRBD1|TRBJ2-5|TRBV4-3|NA
CASSQGGTGDYHQETQYF
TGCGCCAGCAGCCAAGGTGGGACAGGGGATTACCACCAAGAGACCCAGTACTTC
>NA|TRBJ2-7|TRBV28|NA
CASHSYEQYF
TGTGCCTCCCACTCCTACGAGCAGTACTTC
>NA|TRBJ2-5|TRBV7-9|NA
CASSPRAGNGGTQYF
TGTGCCAGCAGCCCTCGCGCGGGGAATGGAGGGACCCAGTACTTC
>NA|TRBJ2-7|TRBV2|NA
CASSETWAPYEQYF
TGTGCCAGCAGTGAAACCTGGGCGCCCTACGAGCAGTACTTC
>TRBD2|TRBJ2-1|TRBV4-3|NA
CASSQGLAGVGEQFF
TGCGCCAGCAGCCAGGGACTAGCAGGGGTAGGTGAGCAGTTCTTC
>NA|TRBJ2-7|TRBV4-1|NA
CASSPRDLEIEQYF
TGCGCCAGCAGCCCGAGGGACCTCGAGATCGAGCAGTACTTC
>NA|TRBJ2-3|TRBV4-3|once
CASSQVHTDTQYF
TGCGCCAGCAGCCAAGTCCACACAGATACGCAGTATTTT
>TRBD1|TRBJ2-1|TRBV4-1|few
CASSQEDRYNEQFF
TGCGCCAGCAGCCAAGAGGACAGGTACAATGAGCAGTTCTTC
>NA|TRBJ1-5|TRBV9|few
CASSAYSNQPQHF
TGTGCCAGCAGCGCTTATAGCAATCAGCCCCAGCATTTT
>NA|TRBJ2-7|TRBV7-9|once
CASSFHGLAGTYEQYF
TGTGCCAGCAGCTTTCATGGCCTAGCAGGTACCTACGAGCAGTACTTC
>NA|TRBJ2-6|TRBV10-3|NA
CAIRPYSSGANVLTF
TGTGCCATCAGACCTTACAGCTCTGGGGCCAACGTCCTGACTTTC
>TRBD2|TRBJ2-2|TRBV6-6|NA
CASSYGVAGGTGELFF
TGTGCCAGCAGTTACGGGGTAGCGGGGGGAACCGGGGAGCTGTTTTTT
>TRBD1|TRBJ2-3|TRBV9|NA
CASSVDTGGRRTQYF
TGTGCCAGCAGCGTAGATACAGGGGGGAGGCGGACGCAGTATTTT
>NA|TRBJ1-5|TRBV28|NA
CASAVRAQGFNQPQHF
TGTGCCAGCGCCGTAAGGGCTCAGGGCTTCAATCAGCCCCAGCATTTT
>TRBD2|TRBJ2-6|TRBV10-3|NA
CAISEFAGGLAGGSGANVLTF
TGTGCCATCAGTGAGTTCGCGGGGGGACTAGCGGGTGGCTCTGGGGCCAACGTCCTGACTTTC
>NA|TRBJ2-7|TRBV6-5|once
CASSRQAGAYEQYF
TGTGCCAGCAGTCGCCAGGCAGGGGCCTACGAGCAGTACTTC
>NA|TRBJ2-7|TRBV7-2|NA
CASSLRGRSYEQYF
TGTGCCAGCAGCTTAAGGGGCAGGTCCTACGAGCAGTACTTC
>NA|TRBJ1-2|TRBV27|few
CASSLYPGESGGYTF
TGTGCCAGCAGTTTGTATCCAGGGGAGAGTGGGGGCTACACCTTC
>NA|TRBJ1-1|TRBV27|NA
CASSLNMNTEAFF
TGTGCCAGCAGTTTAAACATGAACACTGAAGCTTTCTTT
>NA|TRBJ1-2|TRBV5-6|NA
CASSLWDSYYTF
TGTGCCAGCAGCTTGTGGGACTCATACTACACCTTC
>NA|TRBJ1-2|TRBV6-1|once
CASSRDSSYGYTF
TGTGCCAGCAGTAGGGACTCCAGCTATGGCTACACCTTC
>NA|TRBJ2-3|TRBV9|NA
CASSQNTDTQYF
TGTGCCAGCAGTCAGAATACAGATACGCAGTATTTT
>NA|TRBJ1-4|TRBV5-1|NA
CASSSSRAANEKLFF
TGCGCCAGCAGCTCGTCCAGGGCGGCTAATGAAAAACTGTTTTTT
>TRBD1|TRBJ2-4|TRBV5-1|few
CASSFGQGKLNIQYF
TGCGCCAGCAGCTTTGGACAGGGGAAACTAAACATTCAGTACTTC
>NA|TRBJ1-3|TRBV18|once
CASSPTESGNTIYF
TGTGCCAGCTCACCAACAGAATCTGGAAACACCATATATTTT
>NA|TRBJ2-5|TRBV2|NA
CASRLSAGWFETQYF
TGTGCCAGCAGGCTTTCGGCAGGGTGGTTTGAGACCCAGTACTTC
>NA|TRBJ2-2|TRBV5-4|NA
CASSLPGTFTGELFF
TGTGCCAGCAGCTTGCCTGGCACCTTCACCGGGGAGCTGTTTTTT
>NA|TRBJ1-5|TRBV6-5|NA
CASSYGVNQPQHF
TGTGCCAGCAGTTACGGGGTCAATCAGCCCCAGCATTTT
>NA|TRBJ2-3|TRBV7-3|NA
CASSATLDTQYF
TGTGCCAGCAGCGCCACTTTAGATACGCAGTATTTT
>NA|TRBJ1-5|TRBV21-1|NA
CASSDRGGQGDPNQPQHF
TGTGCCAGCAGCGACCGGGGAGGACAGGGCGATCCCAATCAGCCCCAGCATTTT
>NA|TRBJ2-3|TRBV4-3|NA
CASRLALRGTDTQYF
TGCGCCAGCAGACTAGCCCTAAGAGGCACAGATACGCAGTATTTT
>TRBD1|TRBJ2-5|TRBV6-4|NA
CASRGRKTGMGPETQYF
TGTGCCAGCAGGGGAAGAAAGACAGGGATGGGGCCAGAGACCCAGTACTTC
>NA|TRBJ2-7|TRBV18|few
CASAHSYPYEQYF
TGTGCCAGCGCTCACAGCTATCCCTACGAGCAGTACTTC
>TRBD1|TRBJ1-1|TRBV5-1|NA
CASSQGASGTEAFF
TGCGCCAGCAGCCAGGGGGCGTCTGGCACTGAAGCTTTCTTT
>TRBD2|TRBJ2-1|TRBV11-2|few
CASSIRTSGRGNEQFF
TGTGCCAGCAGCATAAGGACTAGCGGGAGAGGAAATGAGCAGTTCTTC
>NA|TRBJ2-4|TRBV21-1|NA
CASSKWAKNIQYF
TGTGCCAGCAGCAAATGGGCCAAAAACATTCAGTACTTC
>NA|TRBJ2-7|TRBV7-2|NA
CASSSFYEQYF
TGTGCCAGCAGTTCCTTCTACGAGCAGTACTTC
>NA|TRBJ1-1|TRBV5-4|NA
CASSLRALGMNTEAFF
TGTGCCAGCAGCTTGCGAGCATTGGGGATGAACACTGAAGCTTTCTTT
>NA|TRBJ1-5|TRBV28|NA
CASSSAGDNQPQHF
TGTGCCAGCAGTAGTGCAGGGGACAATCAGCCCCAGCATTTT
>NA|TRBJ2-7|TRBV19|NA
CASSIETGLTYEQYF
TGTGCCAGTAGTATAGAGACGGGCTTAACCTACGAGCAGTACTTC
>TRBD1|TRBJ2-5|TRBV5-1|NA
CASSLQGTGEETQYF
TGCGCCAGCAGCTTGCAAGGGACAGGGGAAGAGACCCAGTACTTC
>TRBD1|TRBJ2-5|TRBV6-6|NA
CASSSRGTGRETQYF
TGTGCCAGCAGTTCAAGGGGGACAGGGAGAGAGACCCAGTACTTC
>NA|TRBJ1-1|TRBV11-3|NA
CASSLMGEAFF
TGTGCCAGCAGCTTAATGGGGGAAGCTTTCTTT
>NA|TRBJ2-2|TRBV4-3|NA
CASSHPLGGGDTGELFF
TGCGCCAGCAGCCACCCTCTGGGAGGGGGAGACACCGGGGAGCTGTTTTTT
>NA|TRBJ1-3|TRBV15|few
CATSTIGRNTIYF
TGTGCCACCAGCACCATCGGCCGGAACACCATATATTTT
>TRBD2|TRBJ2-1|TRBV19|large
CASSQTSGSFDEQFF
TGTGCCAGTAGTCAAACTAGCGGGAGCTTCGATGAGCAGTTCTTC
>NA|TRBJ1-5|TRBV6-1|NA
CASWWQGFQPQHF
TGTGCCAGTTGGTGGCAGGGGTTTCAGCCCCAGCATTTT
>TRBD1|TRBJ2-6|TRBV7-2|NA
CASRQQGATRSGANVLTF
TGTGCCAGCAGGCAACAGGGGGCGACCCGCTCTGGGGCCAACGTCCTGACTTTC